Given below is one TCR beta chain in context. This entry comes from a study of control samples from healthy donors and cancer patients. The method was immunoSEQ multiplex PCR; TCRdb's version includes in-frame clones alone and lacks a portion of them. This sample has over 100,000 clones, with 92% found just once. This receptor was taken from a man younger than 30 in good health. Sequenced: blood.

This chain's CDR3 is CASSSLVNRETEAFF. CDR3 DNA: TGTGCCAGCAGCTCTCTTGTGAACAGGGAAACTGAAGCTTTCTTT. The genes are TRBV12-1 and TRBJ1-1; TRBD1 is the table's D call and was not checked against the DNA. TRBV12-1 is flagged as a pseudogene. The CDR3 covers 15 residues.